Listed below are T cell receptor beta chains from one sample, sequenced in a study of early T cells in non-severe SARS-CoV-2 infection. Using its own MiXCR run on the 5' RACE reads, TCRdb lists one record per CDR3 protein. Of about 45,000 distinct CDR3 sequences listed, 9.5% to 13% are singletons. Sequenced input: whole blood. These receptors were collected from an adult who was a healthcare worker with PCR-confirmed SARS-CoV-2 infection or an uninfected control (not recorded which). Each CDR3 is given with its conserved first and last residue. A D gene is named only where the DNA matches it firmly. Clone size is shown for a subset of rows, as once, few, many or a class of expanded clone.

14,TRBV30,TRBJ1-1,.,many,TGTGCCTGGAGTGGGGGTGGGAAGGCCACTGAAGCTTTCTTT,CAWSGGGKATEAFF
16,TRBV6-5,TRBJ2-1,.,.,TGTGCCAGCAAATCCCTCCAGGGGACTTCCTACAATGAGCAGTTCTTC,CASKSLQGTSYNEQFF
13,TRBV20-1,TRBJ1-5,.,many,TGCAGTGCTAGAGGAGGAGGGTCTGAAGCCCAGCATTTT,CSARGGGSEAQHF
16,TRBV9,TRBJ2-2,.,.,TGTGCCAGCAGGGGCGTGGGGACTCGTACCACCGGGGAGCTGTTTTTT,CASRGVGTRTTGELFF
16,TRBV11-2,TRBJ1-3,.,few,TGTGCCAGCAGCTTAGATCGCACCTCCTCGGGAAACACCATATATTTT,CASSLDRTSSGNTIYF
16,TRBV6-2/TRBV6-3,TRBJ2-2,TRBD2,many,TGTGCCAGCAGTTACGGGTCTAGCGGGAACACCGGGGAGCTGTTTTTT,CASSYGSSGNTGELFF
12,TRBV9,TRBJ1-1,.,.,TGTGCCAGCAGCCTAACCAGTACTGAAGCTTTCTTT,CASSLTSTEAFF
13,TRBV9,TRBJ1-1,.,.,TGTGCCAGCAGCTTAGGGAAAACTACTGAAGCTTTCTTT,CASSLGKTTEAFF
16,TRBV12-3/TRBV12-4,TRBJ2-7,.,few,TGTGCCAGCAGTTTAGGTCCGCCAAGGCACAGCGGGGAGCAGTACTTC,CASSLGPPRHSGEQYF
14,TRBV5-1,TRBJ2-3,TRBD1,many,TGCGCCAGCAGCTTGGGACAGGGAGCAGATACGCAGTATTTT,CASSLGQGADTQYF
13,TRBV24-1,TRBJ1-5,.,many,TGTGCCACCAGTGATTCAAAAACACAGCCCCAGCATTTT,CATSDSKTQPQHF
13,TRBV12-3/TRBV12-4,TRBJ2-1,.,.,TGTGCCAGCAGTTTGCGGACCAACAATGAGCAGTTCTTC,CASSLRTNNEQFF
14,TRBV28,TRBJ1-2,.,many,TGTGCCAGCAGTCCGGAGGCCGGGGTTGGGGGCTACACCTTC,CASSPEAGVGGYTF
16,TRBV5-5,TRBJ2-2,.,few,TGTGCCAGCAGCCCCAACAGCGGACTTAATAAAATGGAGCTGTTTTTT,CASSPNSGLNKMELFF
14,TRBV12-3/TRBV12-4,TRBJ2-3,.,once,TGTGCCAGCACCGTGGCCCTCCCCACAGATACGCAGTATTTT,CASTVALPTDTQYF
13,TRBV20-1,TRBJ2-4,.,many,TGCAGTGCTATCCGCAACAAAGGAAACATTCAGTACTTC,CSAIRNKGNIQYF
15,TRBV7-9,TRBJ2-7,TRBD2,.,TGTGCCAGCAGCTCAACCGGGACTAGTACCTACGAGCAGTACTTC,CASSSTGTSTYEQYF
15,TRBV5-6,TRBJ2-1,.,many,TGTGCCAGCAGCTTCGGCGGAGGGGCCTACAATGAGCAGTTCTTC,CASSFGGGAYNEQFF
14,TRBV3-1,TRBJ2-4,TRBD2,few,TGTGCCAGCAGCCCTTCTAGCGGCCTAAACATTCAGTACTTC,CASSPSSGLNIQYF
15,TRBV20-1,TRBJ2-2,TRBD2,.,TGCAGTGCAAGAAAGGTAGCGGGAGATACCGGGGAGCTGTTTTTT,CSARKVAGDTGELFF
15,TRBV19,TRBJ1-2,.,many,TGTGCCAGTACCAATTTCATGGACAGATTCTATGGCTACACCTTC,CASTNFMDRFYGYTF
13,TRBV20-1,TRBJ1-5,.,many,TGCAGTGCTAGTATTATAGAGAATCAGCCCCAGCATTTT,CSASIIENQPQHF
14,TRBV5-4,TRBJ1-1,.,many,TGTGCCAGCAGCGGCGGGGTAAACAGGTTGGAAGCTTTCTTT,CASSGGVNRLEAFF
15,TRBV5-1,TRBJ2-3,.,few,TGCGCCAGCAGCTTGGACGGCGGGAACGGAGATACGCAGTATTTT,CASSLDGGNGDTQYF
14,TRBV19,TRBJ2-5,TRBD1,many,TGTGCCAGTATTCCGGGACAGGGGCGCGAGACCCAGTACTTC,CASIPGQGRETQYF
14,TRBV20-1,TRBJ1-3,TRBD1,many,TGCAGTGCTAGACAGGGGGCGAGGGGAAACACCATATATTTT,CSARQGARGNTIYF
15,TRBV21-1,TRBJ2-1,.,.,TGTGCCAGCAGCAAATGTGGGACAGGCTTCAATGAGCAGTTCTTC,CASSKCGTGFNEQFF
10,TRBV29-1,TRBJ2-1,.,many,TGCAGCGTTGCAGGCACTGAGCAGTTCTTC,CSVAGTEQFF